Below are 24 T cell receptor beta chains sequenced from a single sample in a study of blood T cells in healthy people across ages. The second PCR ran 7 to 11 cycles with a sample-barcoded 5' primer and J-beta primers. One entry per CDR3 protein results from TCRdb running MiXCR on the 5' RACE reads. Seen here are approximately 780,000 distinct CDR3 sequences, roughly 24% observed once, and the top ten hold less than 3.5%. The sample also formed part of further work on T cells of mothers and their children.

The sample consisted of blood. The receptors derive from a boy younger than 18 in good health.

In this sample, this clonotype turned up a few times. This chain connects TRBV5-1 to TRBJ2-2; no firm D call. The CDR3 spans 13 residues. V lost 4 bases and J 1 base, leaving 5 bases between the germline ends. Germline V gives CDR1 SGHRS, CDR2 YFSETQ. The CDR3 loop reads CASSPVNTGELFF. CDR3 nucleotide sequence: TGCGCCAGCAGCCCTGTGAACACCGGGGAGCTGTTTTTT.

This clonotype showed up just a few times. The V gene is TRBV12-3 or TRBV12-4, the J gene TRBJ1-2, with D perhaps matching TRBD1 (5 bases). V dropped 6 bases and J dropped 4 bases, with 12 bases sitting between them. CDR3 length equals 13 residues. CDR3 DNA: TGTGCCAGCAGCTCCGGACATTTCTATGGCTACACCTTC. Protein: CASSSGHFYGYTF.

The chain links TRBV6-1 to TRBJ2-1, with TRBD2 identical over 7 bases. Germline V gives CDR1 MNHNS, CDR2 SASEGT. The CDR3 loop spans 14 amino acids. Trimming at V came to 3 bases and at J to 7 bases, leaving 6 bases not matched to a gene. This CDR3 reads CASSDIAGGNEQFF. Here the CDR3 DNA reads TGTGCCAGCAGTGACATTGCCGGGGGGAATGAGCAGTTCTTC.

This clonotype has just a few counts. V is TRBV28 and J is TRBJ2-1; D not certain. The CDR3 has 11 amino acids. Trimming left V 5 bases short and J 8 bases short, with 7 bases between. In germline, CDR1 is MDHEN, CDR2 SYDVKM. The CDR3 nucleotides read TGTGCCAGCAGTCCCTCAGATGAGCAGTTCTTC. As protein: CASSPSDEQFF.

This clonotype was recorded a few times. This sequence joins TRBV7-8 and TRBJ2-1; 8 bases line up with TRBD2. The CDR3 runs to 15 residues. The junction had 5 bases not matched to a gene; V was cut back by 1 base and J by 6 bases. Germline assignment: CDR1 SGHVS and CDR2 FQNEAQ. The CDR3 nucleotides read TGTGCCAGCAGCTTAGGCGGGGCGGGGGGCAATGAGCAGTTCTTC. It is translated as CASSLGGAGGNEQFF.

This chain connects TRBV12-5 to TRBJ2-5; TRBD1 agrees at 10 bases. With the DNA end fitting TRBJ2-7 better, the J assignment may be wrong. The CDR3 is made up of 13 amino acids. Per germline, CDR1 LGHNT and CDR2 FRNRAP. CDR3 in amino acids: CASGPGTGDEQYF. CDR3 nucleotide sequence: TGTGCTAGTGGCCCCGGGACAGGGGACGAGCAGTACTTC.

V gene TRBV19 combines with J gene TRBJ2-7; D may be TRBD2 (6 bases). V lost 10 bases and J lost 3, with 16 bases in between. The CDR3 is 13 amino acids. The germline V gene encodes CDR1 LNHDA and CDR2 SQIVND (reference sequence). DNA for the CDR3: TGTGCCACCAAAGGGGACTTGGACTACGAGCAGTACTTC. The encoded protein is CATKGDLDYEQYF.

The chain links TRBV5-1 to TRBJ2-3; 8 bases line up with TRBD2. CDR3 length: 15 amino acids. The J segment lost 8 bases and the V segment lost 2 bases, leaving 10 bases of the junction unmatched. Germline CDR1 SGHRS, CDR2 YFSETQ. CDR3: CASSFGAGDKGTQYF. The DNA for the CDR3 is TGCGCCAGCAGCTTCGGAGCGGGGGATAAGGGTACGCAGTATTTT.

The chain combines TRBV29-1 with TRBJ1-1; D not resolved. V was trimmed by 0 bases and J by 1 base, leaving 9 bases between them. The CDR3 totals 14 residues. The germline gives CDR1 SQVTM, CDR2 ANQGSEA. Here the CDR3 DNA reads TGCAGCGTTGAAGATCTAGGAAGGAACACTGAAGCTTTCTTT. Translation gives CSVEDLGRNTEAFF. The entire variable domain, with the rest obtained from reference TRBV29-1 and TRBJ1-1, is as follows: SAVISQKPSRDICQRGTSLTIQCQVDSQVTMMFWYRQQPGQSLTLIATANQGSEATYESGFVIDKFPISRPNLTFSTLTVSNMSPEDSSIYLCSVEDLGRNTEAFFGQGTRLTVV.

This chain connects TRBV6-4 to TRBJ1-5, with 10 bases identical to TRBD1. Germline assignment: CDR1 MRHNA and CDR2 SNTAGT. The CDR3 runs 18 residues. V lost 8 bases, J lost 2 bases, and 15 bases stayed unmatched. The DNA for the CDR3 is TGTGCCAGCCTACACCGGGACAGGGGAATAGTGGGCAATCAGCCCCAGCATTTT. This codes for CASLHRDRGIVGNQPQHF.

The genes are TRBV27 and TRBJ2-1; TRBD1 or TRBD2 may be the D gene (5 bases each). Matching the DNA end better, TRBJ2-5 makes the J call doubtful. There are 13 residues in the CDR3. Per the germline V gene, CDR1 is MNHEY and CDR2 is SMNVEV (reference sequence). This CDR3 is CASSFVGTETQYF. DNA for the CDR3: TGTGCCAGCAGTTTCGTAGGGACGGAGACCCAGTACTTC.

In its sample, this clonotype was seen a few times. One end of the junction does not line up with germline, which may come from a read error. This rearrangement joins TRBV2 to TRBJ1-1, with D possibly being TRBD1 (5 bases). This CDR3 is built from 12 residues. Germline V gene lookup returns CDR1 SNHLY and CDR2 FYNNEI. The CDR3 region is CASSVGRGESFF. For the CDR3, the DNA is TGTGCCAGCAGCGTGGGGCGGGGTGAATCTTTCTTT.

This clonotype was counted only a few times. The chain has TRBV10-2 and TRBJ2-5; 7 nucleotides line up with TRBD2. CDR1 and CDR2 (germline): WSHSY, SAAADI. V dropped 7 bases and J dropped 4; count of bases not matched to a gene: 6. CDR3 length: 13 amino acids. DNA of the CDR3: TGCGCCAGCAAGGCGGGGGAGGGAGAGACCCAGTACTTC. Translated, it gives CASKAGEGETQYF.

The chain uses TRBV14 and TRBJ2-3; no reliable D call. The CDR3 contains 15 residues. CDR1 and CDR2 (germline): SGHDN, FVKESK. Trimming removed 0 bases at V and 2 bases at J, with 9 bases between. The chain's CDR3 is CASSQELYPTDTQYF. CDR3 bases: TGTGCCAGCAGCCAAGAACTATATCCCACAGATACGCAGTATTTT.

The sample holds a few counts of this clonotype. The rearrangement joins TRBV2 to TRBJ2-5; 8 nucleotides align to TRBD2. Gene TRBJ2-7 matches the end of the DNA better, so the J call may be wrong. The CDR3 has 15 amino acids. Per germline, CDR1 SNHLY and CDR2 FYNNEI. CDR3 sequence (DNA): TGTGCCAGCAGTGAAGCAACGCGGGGGGCCTACGAGCAGTACTTC. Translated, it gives CASSEATRGAYEQYF.

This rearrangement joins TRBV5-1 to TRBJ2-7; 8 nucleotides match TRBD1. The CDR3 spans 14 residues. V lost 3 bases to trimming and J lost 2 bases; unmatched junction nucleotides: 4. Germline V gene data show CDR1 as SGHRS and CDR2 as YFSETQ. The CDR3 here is CASSWTGPTYEQYF. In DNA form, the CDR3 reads TGCGCCAGCAGCTGGACAGGGCCCACCTACGAGCAGTACTTC.

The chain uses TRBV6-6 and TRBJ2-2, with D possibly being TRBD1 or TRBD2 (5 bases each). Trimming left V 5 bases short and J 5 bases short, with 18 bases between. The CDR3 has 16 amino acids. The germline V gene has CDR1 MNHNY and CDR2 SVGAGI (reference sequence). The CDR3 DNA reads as TGTGCCAGCAGTCCAGGGACCTCTCTCAGGACCGGGGAGCTGTTTTTT. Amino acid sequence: CASSPGTSLRTGELFF.

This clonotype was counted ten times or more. CDR3 in amino acids: CASSFGGLSYNEQFF. CDR3 nucleotide sequence: TGCGCCAGCAGCTTCGGGGGGCTCTCCTACAATGAGCAGTTCTTC. J is TRBJ2-1 and V is TRBV5-1, with D possibly matching TRBD2 (7 bases). The CDR3 is 15 residues long. Trimming removed 2 bases from V and 0 bases from J, with 9 bases in between. CDR1 SGHRS and CDR2 YFSETQ come from the germline V gene.

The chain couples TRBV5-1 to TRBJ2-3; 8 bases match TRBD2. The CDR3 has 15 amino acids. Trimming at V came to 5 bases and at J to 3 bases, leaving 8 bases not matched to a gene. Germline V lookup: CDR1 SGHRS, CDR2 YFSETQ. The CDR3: CASSEGLGGTDTQYF. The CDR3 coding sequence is TGCGCCAGCAGTGAGGGACTAGGAGGAACAGATACGCAGTATTTT.

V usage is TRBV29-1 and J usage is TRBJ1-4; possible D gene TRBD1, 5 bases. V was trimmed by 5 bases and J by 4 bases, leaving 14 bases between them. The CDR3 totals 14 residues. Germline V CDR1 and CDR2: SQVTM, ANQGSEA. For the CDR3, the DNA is TGCAGCGTTCTCAGGTCTGGGGGTAATGAAAAACTGTTTTTT. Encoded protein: CSVLRSGGNEKLFF. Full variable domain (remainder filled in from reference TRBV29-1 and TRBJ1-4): SAVISQKPSRDICQRGTSLTIQCQVDSQVTMMFWYRQQPGQSLTLIATANQGSEATYESGFVIDKFPISRPNLTFSTLTVSNMSPEDSSIYLCSVLRSGGNEKLFFGSGTQLSVL.

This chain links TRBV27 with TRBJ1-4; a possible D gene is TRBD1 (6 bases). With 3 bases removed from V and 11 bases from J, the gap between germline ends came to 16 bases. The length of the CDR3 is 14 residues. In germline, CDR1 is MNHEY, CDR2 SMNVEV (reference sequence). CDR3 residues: CASSFAGAMGKLFF. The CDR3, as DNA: TGTGCCAGCAGTTTCGCAGGGGCCATGGGCAAACTGTTTTTT.

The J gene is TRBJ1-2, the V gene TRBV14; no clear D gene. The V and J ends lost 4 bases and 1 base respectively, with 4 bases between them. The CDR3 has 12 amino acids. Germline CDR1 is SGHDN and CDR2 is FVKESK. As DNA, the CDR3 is TGTGCCAGCAGCCTCCATAACTATGGCTACACCTTC. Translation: CASSLHNYGYTF.

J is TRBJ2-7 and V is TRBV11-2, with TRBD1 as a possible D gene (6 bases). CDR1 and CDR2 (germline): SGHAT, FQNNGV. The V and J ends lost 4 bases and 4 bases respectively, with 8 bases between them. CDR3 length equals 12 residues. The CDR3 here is CASSSQGYEQYV. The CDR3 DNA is TGTGCCAGCAGCTCTCAGGGGTACGAGCAGTACGTC.

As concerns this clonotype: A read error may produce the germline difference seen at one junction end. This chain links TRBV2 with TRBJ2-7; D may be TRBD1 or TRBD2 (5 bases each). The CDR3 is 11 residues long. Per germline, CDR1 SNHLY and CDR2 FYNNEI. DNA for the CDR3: TGTGCCCGCAGGGCGGGCAACGAGCAGTACTTC. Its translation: CARRAGNEQYF.